The present TCR beta chain was sequenced within a study of identical twins. Every sampled donor was Caucasian and healthy. Template switching added a universal primer site; cDNA carried unique molecular identifiers. TCRdb fed the 5' RACE reads into MiXCR, producing one record per CDR3 protein. This sample carries more than 600,000 distinct CDR3 sequences, about 20% of them seen once, and the ten largest clones take around 12%. There are a few counts of this clonotype. CDR1 is MNHNS, CDR2 SASEGT, per germline. The CDR3 totals 17 residues. Trimming removed 7 bases at V and 5 bases at J, with 24 bases between. The same data also went into a second study, on T cells expressing NK-cell markers. From that report: HCMV seropositivity marked most of the eight sequenced donors; one was seronegative.

The sequence was obtained from a woman between 18 and 29 years old in good health. J is TRBJ2-1 and V is TRBV6-1; D perhaps matches TRBD1 (6 bases). The sequencing sample was made of PBMCs. As DNA, the CDR3 is TGTGCCAGCAAACAACAAGGGACACCATGGGTCCACAATGAGCAGTTCTTC. Its protein is CASKQQGTPWVHNEQFF.